A single sample gave rise to the 15 T cell receptor beta chains below, sequenced in a study of radiotherapy plus CTLA-4 blockade in lung cancer. Profiled with immunoSEQ multiplex PCR; TCRdb holds only in-frame clones, not every one. Of approximately 99,000 clones listed, roughly 88% are singletons. Source: peripheral blood, taken from a patient treated with radiotherapy plus ipilimumab. The receptor source for this set is a human donor with non-small cell lung cancer that progressed on radiotherapy plus ipilimumab.

The chain employs TRBV6-1 and TRBJ1-1, with D tentatively TRBD1 (5 bases). Germline CDR1 and CDR2: MNHNS and SASEGT. The CDR3 covers 14 residues. The ends were cut back, 4 bases at V and 0 bases at J, with 9 bases in the middle. The CDR3 spells CASSGRQLNTEAFF. The DNA of the CDR3 is TGTGCCAGCAGTGGCAGACAGTTGAACACTGAAGCTTTCTTT.

The chain uses TRBV5-4 and TRBJ2-3; TRBD2 might be the D (7 bases). The CDR3 covers 17 residues. Per the germline V gene, CDR1 is SGHNT and CDR2 is YYREEE (reference sequence). Trimming removed 3 bases from V and 3 bases from J, with 20 bases in between. The CDR3 sequence is CASSSRPGGAMTDTQYF. For the CDR3, the DNA is TGTGCCAGCAGCTCCCGGCCGGGGGGCGCAATGACAGATACGCAGTATTTT.

This chain uses TRBV21-1 with TRBJ2-7; the table's D call, TRBD1, was not checked against the DNA. TRBV21-1 is annotated as a pseudogene. The length of the CDR3 is 18 residues. The CDR3 nucleotides are TGTGCCAGCAGCAATCTTATTCGGGGACAGACGTCTAACCCGGAGCAGTACTTC. Its translation is CASSNLIRGQTSNPEQYF.

The genes are TRBV27 and TRBJ1-1; D is undetermined. Trimming stripped 2 bases from V and 3 bases from J, with 7 bases between. Per germline, CDR1 MNHEY and CDR2 SMNVEV (reference sequence). The CDR3 is 13 residues long. The CDR3 reads CASSLGWDTEAFF. CDR3 DNA sequence: TGTGCCAGCAGTTTAGGATGGGACACTGAAGCTTTCTTT.

The chain carries TRBV13 and TRBJ2-7, with unresolved D. Germline V CDR1 and CDR2: PRHDT, FYEKMQ (reference sequence). The CDR3 is 13 residues long. V lost 2 bases and J 4 bases, leaving 9 bases between the germline ends. CDR3 nucleotide sequence: TGTGCCAGCAGCTTAAACACGGTATACGAGCAGTACTTC. It specifies CASSLNTVYEQYF. The full variable domain, completed using reference TRBV13 and TRBJ2-7, is AAGVIQSPRHLIKEKRETATLKCYPIPRHDTVYWYQQGPGQDPQFLISFYEKMQSDKGSIPDRFSAQQFSDYHSELNMSSLELGDSALYFCASSLNTVYEQYFGPGTRLTVT.

The rearrangement joins TRBV5-1 to TRBJ2-7; 7 bases align to TRBD2. Germline loops: CDR1 SGHRS, CDR2 YFSETQ. V lost 2 bases to trimming and J lost 6 bases; unmatched junction nucleotides: 2. CDR3 length: 12 amino acids. CDR3 region: CASSFGGIEQYF. Here the CDR3 DNA reads TGCGCCAGCAGCTTCGGGGGGATCGAGCAGTACTTC.

The chain recombines TRBV11-2 with TRBJ2-3; D is ambiguous. The germline gives CDR1 SGHAT, CDR2 FQNNGV. The CDR3 loop spans 11 amino acids. Trimming removed 7 bases from V and 2 bases from J, with 4 bases in between. The CDR3 DNA follows: TGTGCCAGCACCCTCACAGATACGCAGTATTTT. This translates into CASTLTDTQYF.

The CDR3 protein is CASSSGTRRMYEQYF. The CDR3 DNA follows: TGTGCCAGCAGCTCAGGGACTAGGCGGATGTACGAGCAGTACTTC. The rearrangement joins TRBV5-4 to TRBJ2-7; 8 bases fit TRBD2. The germline gives CDR1 SGHNT, CDR2 YYREEE (reference sequence). The CDR3 covers 15 residues. V shed 3 bases, J shed 4 bases, and the junction held 9 bases outside the gene matches.

V and J are TRBV18 and TRBJ2-7, with 7 bases matching TRBD2. With 2 bases clipped from V and 6 bases from J, the junction kept 7 bases outside the gene matches. Germline CDR1 is KGHSH and CDR2 is LQKENI. The CDR3 contains 14 residues. CDR3 in DNA: TGTGCCAGCTCACCAGGGGCGGGAGTCTCCGAGCAGTACTTC. As protein: CASSPGAGVSEQYF.

The chain recombines TRBV27 with TRBJ1-2; possible D gene TRBD1, 6 bases. The germline V gene has CDR1 MNHEY and CDR2 SMNVEV (reference sequence). Trimming removed 6 bases at V and 2 bases at J, with 10 bases between. The CDR3 extends over 13 amino acids. The CDR3 spells CASSKGQNYGYTF. The CDR3 DNA follows: TGTGCCAGCAGCAAGGGACAAAACTATGGCTACACCTTC.

V gene TRBV9 combines with J gene TRBJ2-3, with TRBD2 matching over 11 bases. The V gene's germline CDR1 is SGDLS and CDR2 YYNGEE. The junction had 8 bases not matched to a gene; V was cut back by 3 bases and J by 2 bases. CDR3 size: 17 residues. The CDR3: CASSAYKTSGNTDTQYF. The CDR3 nucleotides are TGTGCCAGCAGCGCCTACAAGACTAGCGGGAACACAGATACGCAGTATTTT.

This clone was seen a single time. The same CDR3 is also encoded by other DNA sequences in this sample. The rearrangement joins TRBV7-9 to TRBJ1-4, with unresolved D. CDR1 and CDR2 from the germline V gene are SEHNR and FQNEAQ (reference sequence). This CDR3 is built from 16 residues. V was clipped by 5 bases and J by 0 bases, with 13 bases between them. The DNA of the CDR3 is TGTGCCAGCAGCAACGGGCAGCTCGCAACTAATGAAAAACTGTTTTTT. Its translation: CASSNGQLATNEKLFF.

DNA of the CDR3: TGTGCCAGCAGTCCGAAGGGGGCTGGGGCCAACGTCCTGACTTTC. It is translated as CASSPKGAGANVLTF. This chain connects TRBV27 to TRBJ2-6; D is perhaps TRBD1 (6 bases). The CDR3 totals 15 residues. CDR1 is MNHEY, CDR2 SMNVEV, per germline (reference sequence). Between the trimmed V and J ends, which lost 5 bases and 2 bases, there was a span of 10 bases. Variable domain in full (rest from reference TRBV27 and TRBJ2-6): EAQVTQNPRYLITVTGKKLTVTCSQNMNHEYMSWYRQDPGLGLRQIYYSMNVEVTDKGDVPEGYKVSRKEKRNFPLILESPSPNQTSLYFCASSPKGAGANVLTFGAGSRLTVL.

The V and J genes are TRBV5-4 and TRBJ2-6, with D maybe TRBD1 (5 bases). The CDR3 loop spans 18 amino acids. The germline V and J ends were trimmed by 6 bases and 0 bases, with 19 bases remaining between them. Germline assignment: CDR1 SGHNT and CDR2 YYREEE (reference sequence). The CDR3 loop is CASTLGQVALSGANVLTF. The DNA of the CDR3 is TGTGCCAGCACCCTTGGACAAGTCGCCCTCTCTGGGGCCAACGTCCTGACTTTC.

The rearrangement links TRBV7-8 to TRBJ2-7; TRBD1 aligns across 8 bases. V trimming: 6 bases; J trimming: 2 bases; junction bases outside the gene matches: 9. This CDR3 is 15 amino acids long. Germline V gene data show CDR1 as SGHVS and CDR2 as FQNEAQ. The CDR3 coding sequence is TGTGCCAGCAGTCAGTATCAGGGGGCCGCCTACGAGCAGTACTTC. Its translation is CASSQYQGAAYEQYF.